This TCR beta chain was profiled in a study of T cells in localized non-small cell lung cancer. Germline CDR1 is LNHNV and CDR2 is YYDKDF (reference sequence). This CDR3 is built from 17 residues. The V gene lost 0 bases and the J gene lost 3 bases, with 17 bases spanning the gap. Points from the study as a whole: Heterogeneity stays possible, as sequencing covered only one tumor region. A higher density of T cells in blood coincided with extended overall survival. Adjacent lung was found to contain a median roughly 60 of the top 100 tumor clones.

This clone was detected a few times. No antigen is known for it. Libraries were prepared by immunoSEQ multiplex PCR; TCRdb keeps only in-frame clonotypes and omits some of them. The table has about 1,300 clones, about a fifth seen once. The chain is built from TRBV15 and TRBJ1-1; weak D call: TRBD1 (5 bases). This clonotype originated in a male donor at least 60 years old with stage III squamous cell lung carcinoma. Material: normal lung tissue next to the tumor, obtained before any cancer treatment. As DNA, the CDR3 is TGTGCCACCAGCAGAGATTACCCCCCTGGGGCTCACACTGAAGCTTTCTTT. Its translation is CATSRDYPPGAHTEAFF.